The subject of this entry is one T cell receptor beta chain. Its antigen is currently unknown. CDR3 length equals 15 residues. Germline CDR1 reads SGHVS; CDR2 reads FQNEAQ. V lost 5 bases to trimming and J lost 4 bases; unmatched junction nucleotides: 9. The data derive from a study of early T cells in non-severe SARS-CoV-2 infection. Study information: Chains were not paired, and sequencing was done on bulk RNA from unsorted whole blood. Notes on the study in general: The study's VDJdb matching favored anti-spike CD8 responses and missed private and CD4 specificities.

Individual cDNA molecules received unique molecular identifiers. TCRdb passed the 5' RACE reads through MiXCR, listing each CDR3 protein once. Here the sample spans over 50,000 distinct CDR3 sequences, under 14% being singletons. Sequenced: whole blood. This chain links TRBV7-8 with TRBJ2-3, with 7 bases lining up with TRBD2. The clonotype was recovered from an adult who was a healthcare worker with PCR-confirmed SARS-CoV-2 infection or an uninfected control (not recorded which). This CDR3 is CASSPRLARADTQYF. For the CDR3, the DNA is TGTGCCAGCAGCCCCCGACTAGCTCGTGCAGATACGCAGTATTTT.